This T cell receptor beta chain was observed in a study of blood T cell repertoires in COVID-19. Across the whole study: COVID-19 samples collected from the United States, Italy and Spain covered acute and convalescent phases. T cells, B-cell-depleted T cells, or PBMCs supplied cDNA or gDNA.

The CDR3 length is 17 residues. V was clipped by 0 bases and J by 2 bases; unmatched bases: 10. The germline CDR1 and CDR2 sequences are MNHEY and SVGEGT. Methods used by the authors: Estimation of nucleated cell counts was performed using reference gene primer amplification. Assay: immunoSEQ multiplex PCR; the TCRdb copy retains only in-frame clones and omits some. V and J calls plus clone size are reproduced from that table; the DNA served to infer D and trimming. The table records around 300,000 clones, around four fifths of them present only once. The chain recombines TRBV6-2 or TRBV6-3 with TRBJ2-7; TRBD1 matches 7 bases. Sequencing was performed on peripheral blood. The source of this sequence is a man aged 25-40 years with active or convalescent COVID-19. The CDR3 loop reads CASSYSPPLDRTYEQYF. The CDR3 coding sequence is TGTGCCAGCAGTTACTCGCCACCCTTGGACAGGACCTACGAGCAGTACTTC.